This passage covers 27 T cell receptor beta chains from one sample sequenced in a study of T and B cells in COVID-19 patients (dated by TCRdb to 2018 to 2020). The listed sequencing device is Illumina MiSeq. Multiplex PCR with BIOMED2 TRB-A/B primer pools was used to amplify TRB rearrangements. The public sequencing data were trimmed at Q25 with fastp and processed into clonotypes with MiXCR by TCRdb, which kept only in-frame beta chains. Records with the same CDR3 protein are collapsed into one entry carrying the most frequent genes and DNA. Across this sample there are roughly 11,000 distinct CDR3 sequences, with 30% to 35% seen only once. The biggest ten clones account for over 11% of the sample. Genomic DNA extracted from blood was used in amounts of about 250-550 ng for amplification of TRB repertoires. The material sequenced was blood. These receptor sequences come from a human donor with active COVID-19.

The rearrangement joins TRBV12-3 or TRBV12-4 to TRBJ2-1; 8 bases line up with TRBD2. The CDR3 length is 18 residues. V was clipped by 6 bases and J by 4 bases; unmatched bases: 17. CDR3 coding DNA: TGTGCCAGCAGCGTAACGGCGGGGGGTTCTCCTCCATACAATGAGCAGTTCTTC. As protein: CASSVTAGGSPPYNEQFF.

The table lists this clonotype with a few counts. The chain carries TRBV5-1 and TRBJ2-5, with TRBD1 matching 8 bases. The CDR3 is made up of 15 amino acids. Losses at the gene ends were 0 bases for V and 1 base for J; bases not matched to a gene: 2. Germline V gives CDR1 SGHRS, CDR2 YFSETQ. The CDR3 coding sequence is TGCGCCAGCAGCTTGGGACAGGGGATCCAAGAGACCCAGTACTTC. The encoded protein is CASSLGQGIQETQYF.

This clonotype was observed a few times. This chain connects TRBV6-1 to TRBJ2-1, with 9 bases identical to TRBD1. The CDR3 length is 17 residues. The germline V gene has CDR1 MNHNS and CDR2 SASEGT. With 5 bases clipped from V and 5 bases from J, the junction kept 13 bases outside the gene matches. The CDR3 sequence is CASSSPAGTGFNNEQFF. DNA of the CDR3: TGTGCCAGCAGTTCCCCCGCCGGGACAGGGTTCAACAATGAGCAGTTCTTC.

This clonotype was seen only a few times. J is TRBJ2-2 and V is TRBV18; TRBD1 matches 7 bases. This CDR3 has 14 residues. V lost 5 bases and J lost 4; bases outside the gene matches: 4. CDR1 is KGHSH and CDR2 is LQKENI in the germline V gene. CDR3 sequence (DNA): TGTGCCAGCTCAACATCAGGGGGCACCGGGGAGCTGTTTTTT. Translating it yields CASSTSGGTGELFF.

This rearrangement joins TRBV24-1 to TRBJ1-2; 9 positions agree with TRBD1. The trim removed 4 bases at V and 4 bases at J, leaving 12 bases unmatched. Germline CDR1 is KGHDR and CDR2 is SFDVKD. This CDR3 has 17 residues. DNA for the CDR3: TGTGCCACCAGTGAATACAACCGGGACAGGGTAAGCTATGGCTACACCTTC. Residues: CATSEYNRDRVSYGYTF.

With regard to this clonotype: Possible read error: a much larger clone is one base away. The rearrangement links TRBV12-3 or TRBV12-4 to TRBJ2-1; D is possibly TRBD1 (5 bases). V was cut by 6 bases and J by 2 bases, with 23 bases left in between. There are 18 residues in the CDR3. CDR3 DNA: TGTGCCAGCAGCCCAAGTACAGGTGGAATGTCTACCTACAATGAGCAGTTCTTC. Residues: CASSPSTGGMSTYNEQFF.

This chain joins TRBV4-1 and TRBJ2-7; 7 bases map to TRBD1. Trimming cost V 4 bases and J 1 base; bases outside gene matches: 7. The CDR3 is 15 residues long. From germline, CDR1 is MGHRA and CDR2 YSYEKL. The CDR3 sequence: CASSPRDRVSYEQYF. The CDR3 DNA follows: TGCGCCAGCAGCCCCCGAGACAGGGTTTCCTACGAGCAGTACTTC.

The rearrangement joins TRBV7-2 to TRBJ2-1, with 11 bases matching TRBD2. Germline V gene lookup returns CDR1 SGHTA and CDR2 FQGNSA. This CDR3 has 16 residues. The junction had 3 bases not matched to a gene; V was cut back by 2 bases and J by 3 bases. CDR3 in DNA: TGTGCCAGCAGCTTATCTGGGACTAGCGGCTACAATGAGCAGTTCTTC. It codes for CASSLSGTSGYNEQFF.

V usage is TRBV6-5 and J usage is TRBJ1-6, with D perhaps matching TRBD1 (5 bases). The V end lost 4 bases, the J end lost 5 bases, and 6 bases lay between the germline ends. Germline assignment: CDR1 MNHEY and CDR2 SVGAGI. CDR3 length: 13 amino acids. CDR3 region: CASSWDHNSPLHF. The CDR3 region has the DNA TGTGCCAGCAGTTGGGACCATAATTCACCCCTCCACTTT.

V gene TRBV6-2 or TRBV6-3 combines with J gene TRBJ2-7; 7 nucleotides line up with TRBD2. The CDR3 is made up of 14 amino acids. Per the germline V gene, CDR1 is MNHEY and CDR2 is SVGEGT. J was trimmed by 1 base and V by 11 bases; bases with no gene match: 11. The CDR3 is CALRLSGNSYEQYF. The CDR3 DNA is TGTGCCCTAAGGTTGAGCGGGAATTCCTACGAGCAGTACTTC.

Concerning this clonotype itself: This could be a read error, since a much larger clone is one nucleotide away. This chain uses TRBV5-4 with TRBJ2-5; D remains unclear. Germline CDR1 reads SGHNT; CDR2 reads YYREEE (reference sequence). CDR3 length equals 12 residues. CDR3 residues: CPSSSQEETQYF. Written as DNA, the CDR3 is TGTCCCAGCAGCAGCCAAGAGGAGACCCAGTACTTC.

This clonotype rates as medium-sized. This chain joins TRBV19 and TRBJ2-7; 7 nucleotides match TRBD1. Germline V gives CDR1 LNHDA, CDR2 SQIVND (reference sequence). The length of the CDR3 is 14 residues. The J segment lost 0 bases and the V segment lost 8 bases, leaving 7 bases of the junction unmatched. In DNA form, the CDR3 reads TGTGCCAGTGCCAAGGGACAGAGCTCCTACGAGCAGTACTTC. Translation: CASAKGQSSYEQYF.

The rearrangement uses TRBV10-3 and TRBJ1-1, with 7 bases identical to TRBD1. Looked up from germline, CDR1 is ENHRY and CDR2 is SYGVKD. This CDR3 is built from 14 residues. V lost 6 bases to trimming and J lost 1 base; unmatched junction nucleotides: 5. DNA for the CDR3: TGTGCCATCAGAGATAGGACAGGGAACACTGAAGCTTTCTTT. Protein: CAIRDRTGNTEAFF.

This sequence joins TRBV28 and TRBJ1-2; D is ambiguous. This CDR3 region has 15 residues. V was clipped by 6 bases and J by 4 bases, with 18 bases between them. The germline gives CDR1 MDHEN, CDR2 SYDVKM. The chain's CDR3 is CASSLNSWAIYGYTF. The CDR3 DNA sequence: TGTGCCAGCAGCCTAAACTCGTGGGCCATCTATGGCTACACCTTC.

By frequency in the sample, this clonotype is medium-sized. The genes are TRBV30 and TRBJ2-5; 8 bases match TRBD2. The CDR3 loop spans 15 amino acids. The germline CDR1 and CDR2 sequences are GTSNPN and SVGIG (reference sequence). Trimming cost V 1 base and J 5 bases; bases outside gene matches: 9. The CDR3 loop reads CAWSDGVAGLETQYF. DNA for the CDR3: TGTGCCTGGAGTGATGGGGTAGCGGGGTTGGAGACCCAGTACTTC.

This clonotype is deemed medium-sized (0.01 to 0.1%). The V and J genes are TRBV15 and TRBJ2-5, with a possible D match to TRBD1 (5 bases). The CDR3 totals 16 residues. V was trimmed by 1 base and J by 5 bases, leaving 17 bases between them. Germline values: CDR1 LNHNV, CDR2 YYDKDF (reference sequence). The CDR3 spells CATSRGDRNTRETQYF. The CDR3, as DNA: TGTGCCACCAGCAGAGGAGACAGAAACACGAGGGAGACCCAGTACTTC.

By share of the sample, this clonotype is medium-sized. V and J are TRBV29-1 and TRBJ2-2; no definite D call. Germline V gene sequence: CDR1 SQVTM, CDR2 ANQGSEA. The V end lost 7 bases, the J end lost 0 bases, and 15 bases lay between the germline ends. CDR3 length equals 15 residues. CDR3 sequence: CSAGVGTTNTGELFF. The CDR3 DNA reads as TGCAGCGCGGGCGTGGGCACTACGAACACCGGGGAGCTGTTTTTT.

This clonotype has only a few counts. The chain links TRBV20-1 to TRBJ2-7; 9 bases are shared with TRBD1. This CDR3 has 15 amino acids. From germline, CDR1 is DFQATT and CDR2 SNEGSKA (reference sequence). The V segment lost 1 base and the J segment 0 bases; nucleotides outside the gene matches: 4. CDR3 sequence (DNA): TGCAGTGCTAGAGGGGACAGGGTGAGCTCCTACGAGCAGTACTTC. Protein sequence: CSARGDRVSSYEQYF.

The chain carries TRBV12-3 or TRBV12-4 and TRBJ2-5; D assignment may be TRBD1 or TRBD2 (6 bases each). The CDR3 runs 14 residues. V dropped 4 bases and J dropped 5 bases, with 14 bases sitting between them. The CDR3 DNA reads TGTGCCAGCAGTTCCCCGGGGGCCCGGGAGACCCAGTACTTC. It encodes CASSSPGARETQYF.

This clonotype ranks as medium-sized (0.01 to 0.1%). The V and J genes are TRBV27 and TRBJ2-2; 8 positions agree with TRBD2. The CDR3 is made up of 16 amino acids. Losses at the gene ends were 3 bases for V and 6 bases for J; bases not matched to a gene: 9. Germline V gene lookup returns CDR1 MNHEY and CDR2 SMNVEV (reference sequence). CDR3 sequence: CASSFFAGGGPGELFF. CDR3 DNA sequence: TGTGCCAGCAGTTTTTTCGCGGGGGGTGGGCCCGGGGAGCTGTTTTTT.

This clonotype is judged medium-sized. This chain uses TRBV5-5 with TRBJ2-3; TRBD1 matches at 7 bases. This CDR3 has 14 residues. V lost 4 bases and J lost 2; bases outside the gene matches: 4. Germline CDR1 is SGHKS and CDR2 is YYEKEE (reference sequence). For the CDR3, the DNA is TGTGCCAGCAGCGCGACAGGGTACACAGATACGCAGTATTTT. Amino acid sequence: CASSATGYTDTQYF. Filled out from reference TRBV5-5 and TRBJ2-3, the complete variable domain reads DAGVTQSPTHLIKTRGQQVTLRCSPISGHKSVSWYQQVLGQGPQFIFQYYEKEERGRGNFPDRFSARQFPNYSSELNVNALLLGDSALYLCASSATGYTDTQYFGPGTRLTVL.

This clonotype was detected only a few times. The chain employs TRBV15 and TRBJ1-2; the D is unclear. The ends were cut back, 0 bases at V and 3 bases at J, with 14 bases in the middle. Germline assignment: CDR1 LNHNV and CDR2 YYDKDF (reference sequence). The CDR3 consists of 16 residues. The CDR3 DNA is TGTGCCACCAGCAGAGATCATATGCAGTTGGACTATGGCTACACCTTC. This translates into CATSRDHMQLDYGYTF. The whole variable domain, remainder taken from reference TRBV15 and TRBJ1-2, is DAMVIQNPRYQVTQFGKPVTLSCSQTLNHNVMYWYQQKSSQAPKLLFHYYDKDFNNEADTPDNFQSRRPNTSFCFLDIRSPGLGDTAMYLCATSRDHMQLDYGYTFGSGTRLTVV.

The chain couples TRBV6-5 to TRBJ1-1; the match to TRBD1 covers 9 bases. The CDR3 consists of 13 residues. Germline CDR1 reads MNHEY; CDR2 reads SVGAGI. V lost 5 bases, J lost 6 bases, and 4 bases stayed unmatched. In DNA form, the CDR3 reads TGTGCCAGCAGTATTCGGACAGGGGCTGAAGCTTTCTTT. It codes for CASSIRTGAEAFF.

Here the CDR3 DNA reads TGTGCCAGCAGTTCCGGGGGGGGCGGGGCGTCCTACAATGAGCAGTTCTTC. As protein: CASSSGGGGASYNEQFF. The rearrangement links TRBV12-3 or TRBV12-4 to TRBJ2-1, with 8 bases lining up with TRBD2. Losses at the gene ends were 4 bases for V and 1 base for J; bases not matched to a gene: 9. The CDR3 runs to 17 residues.

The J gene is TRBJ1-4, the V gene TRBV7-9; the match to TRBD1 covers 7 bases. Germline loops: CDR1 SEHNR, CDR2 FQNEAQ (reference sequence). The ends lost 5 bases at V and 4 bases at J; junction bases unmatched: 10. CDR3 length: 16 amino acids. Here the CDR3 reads CASSLSGTDYNEKLFF. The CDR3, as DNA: TGTGCCAGCAGCCTCTCCGGGACAGACTATAATGAAAAACTGTTTTTT. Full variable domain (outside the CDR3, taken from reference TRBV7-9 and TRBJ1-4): DTGVSQNPRHKITKRGQNVTFRCDPISEHNRLYWYRQTLGQGPEFLTYFQNEAQLEKSRLLSDRFSAERPKGSFSTLEIQRTEQGDSAMYLCASSLSGTDYNEKLFFGSGTQLSVL.

CDR3 sequence reads: CASSLVPVRADTQYF. The CDR3 region has the DNA TGTGCCAGCAGCTTAGTGCCTGTAAGGGCAGATACGCAGTATTTT. V usage is TRBV7-2 and J usage is TRBJ2-3; no firm D call. CDR1 and CDR2 from the germline V gene are SGHTA and FQGNSA. The CDR3 is made up of 15 amino acids. V was shortened by 1 base and J by 4 bases, with 12 bases between the two germline ends.

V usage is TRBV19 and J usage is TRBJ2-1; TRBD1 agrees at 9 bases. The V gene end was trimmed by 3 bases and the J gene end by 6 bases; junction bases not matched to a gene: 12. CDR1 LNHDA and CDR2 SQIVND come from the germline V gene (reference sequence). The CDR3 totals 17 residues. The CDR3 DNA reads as TGTGCCAGTAGTATCTCGGTCCGCGGGACAGGGTCCAATGAGCAGTTCTTC. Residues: CASSISVRGTGSNEQFF.